This T cell receptor beta chain was recorded in a study of patients with pleural tuberculosis (dated by TCRdb to the mid-2010s). Points on this clonotype: Its cognate antigen has yet to be identified. No conserved phenylalanine or tryptophan is present at the end of the CDR3, so a read error is the likely explanation. The DNA is left out, because the CDR3 cannot be placed on it with certainty; the CDR3 is given as TCRdb lists it.

These reads were obtained on an Illumina Genome Analyzer IIx. The public reads were reanalyzed by TCRdb: fastp trimming at Q25, MiXCR alignment, in-frame beta chains only. Every CDR3 protein is listed once, alongside the most common genes and DNA of its rows. This sample lists almost 30,000 distinct CDR3 sequences; 18% were detected once. 3.5% to 4.5% of the sample lies in the top ten. The CDR3 extends over 15 residues, inclusive of both ends. CDR1 MNHNS and CDR2 SASEGT were looked up in the germline V gene. This sequence originates from a human donor with pleural tuberculosis. What was sequenced was peripheral blood. This receptor chain uses TRBV6-1 and TRBJ2-1; the table's D call TRBD2 went unverified against the DNA. The CDR3 region has the sequence CASSFTSGSYNEQLL.